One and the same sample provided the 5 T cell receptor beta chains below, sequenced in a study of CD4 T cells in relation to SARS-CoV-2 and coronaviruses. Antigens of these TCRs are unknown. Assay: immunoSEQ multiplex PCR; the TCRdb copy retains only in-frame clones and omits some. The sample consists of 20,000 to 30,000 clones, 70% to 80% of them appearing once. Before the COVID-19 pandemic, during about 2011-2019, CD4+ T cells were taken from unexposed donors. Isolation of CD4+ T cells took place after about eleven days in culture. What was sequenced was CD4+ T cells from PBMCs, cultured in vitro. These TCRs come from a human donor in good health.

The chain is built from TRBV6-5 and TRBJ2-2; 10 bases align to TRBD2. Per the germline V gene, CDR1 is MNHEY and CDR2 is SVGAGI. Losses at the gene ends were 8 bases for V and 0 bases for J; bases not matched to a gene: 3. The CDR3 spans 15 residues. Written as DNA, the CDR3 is TGTGCCAGCCATACTAGCGGGGCGAACACCGGGGAGCTGTTTTTT. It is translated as CASHTSGANTGELFF.

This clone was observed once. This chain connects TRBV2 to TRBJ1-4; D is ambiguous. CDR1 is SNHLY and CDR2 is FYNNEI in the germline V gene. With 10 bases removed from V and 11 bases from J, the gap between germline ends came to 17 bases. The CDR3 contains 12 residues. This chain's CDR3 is CATRSLMSKLFF. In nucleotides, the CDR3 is TGTGCCACCCGGAGCCTGATGAGTAAACTGTTTTTT.

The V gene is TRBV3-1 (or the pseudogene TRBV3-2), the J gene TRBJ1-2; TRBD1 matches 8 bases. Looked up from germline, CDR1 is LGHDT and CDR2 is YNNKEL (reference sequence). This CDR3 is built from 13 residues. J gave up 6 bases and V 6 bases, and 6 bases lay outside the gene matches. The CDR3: CASRLQGVDGYTF. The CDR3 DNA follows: TGTGCCAGCAGACTACAGGGGGTGGATGGCTACACCTTC.

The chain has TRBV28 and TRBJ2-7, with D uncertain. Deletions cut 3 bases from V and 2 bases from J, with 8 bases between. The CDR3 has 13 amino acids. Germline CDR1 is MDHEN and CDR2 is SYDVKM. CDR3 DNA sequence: TGTGCCAGCAGTTTGGCAACTACCTACGAGCAGTACTTC. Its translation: CASSLATTYEQYF. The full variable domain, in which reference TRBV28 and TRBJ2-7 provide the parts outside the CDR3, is DVKVTQSSRYLVKRTGEKVFLECVQDMDHENMFWYRQDPGLGLRLIYFSYDVKMKEKGDIPEGYSVSREKKERFSLILESASTNQTSMYLCASSLATTYEQYFGPGTRLTVT.

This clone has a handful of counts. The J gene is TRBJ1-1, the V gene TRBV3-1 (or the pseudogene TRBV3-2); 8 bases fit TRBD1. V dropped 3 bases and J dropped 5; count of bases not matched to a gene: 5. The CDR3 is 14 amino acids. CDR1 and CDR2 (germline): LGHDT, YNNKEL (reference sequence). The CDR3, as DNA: TGTGCCAGCAGCCAGCCAGGGGGCTGGACTGAAGCTTTCTTT. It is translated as CASSQPGGWTEAFF.